The entry below gives a single T cell receptor beta chain sequence along with its context. The method was immunoSEQ multiplex PCR; TCRdb's version includes in-frame clones alone and lacks a portion of them. The sample carries around 50,000 clones, approximately 90% recorded once. This sample was included in a study of blood T cell repertoires in COVID-19. Study information: Samples taken during acute and convalescent COVID-19 were collected in the United States, Italy and Spain.

V trimming: 6 bases; J trimming: 0 bases; junction bases outside the gene matches: 10. CDR3 length: 16 amino acids. Per the germline V gene, CDR1 is SGHTA and CDR2 is FQGNSA. Sequencing was done on a sample of peripheral blood. The rearrangement uses TRBV7-2 and TRBJ1-1, with 7 bases lining up with TRBD1. The receptor was derived from a man between 50 and 59 years old with active COVID-19. The chain's CDR3 is CASSRHRGQMNTEAFF. The DNA of the CDR3 is TGTGCCAGCAGTCGCCACAGGGGTCAGATGAACACTGAAGCTTTCTTT.